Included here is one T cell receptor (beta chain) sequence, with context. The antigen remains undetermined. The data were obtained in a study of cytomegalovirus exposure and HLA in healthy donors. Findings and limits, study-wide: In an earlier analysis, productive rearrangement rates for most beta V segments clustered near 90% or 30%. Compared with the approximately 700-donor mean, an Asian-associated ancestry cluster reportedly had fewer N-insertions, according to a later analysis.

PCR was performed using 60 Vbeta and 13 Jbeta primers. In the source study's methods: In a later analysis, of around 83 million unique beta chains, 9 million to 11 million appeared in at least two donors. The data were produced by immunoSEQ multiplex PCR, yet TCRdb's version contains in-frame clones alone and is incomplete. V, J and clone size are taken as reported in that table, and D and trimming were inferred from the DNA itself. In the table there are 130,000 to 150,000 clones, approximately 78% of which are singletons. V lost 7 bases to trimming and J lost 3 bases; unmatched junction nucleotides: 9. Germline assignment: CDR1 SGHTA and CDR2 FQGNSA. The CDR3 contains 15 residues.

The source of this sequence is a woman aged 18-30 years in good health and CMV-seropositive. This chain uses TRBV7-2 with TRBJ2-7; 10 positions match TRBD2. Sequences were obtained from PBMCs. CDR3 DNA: TGTGCCAGCACCCCCCGTAGCGGGGGGAACTACGAGCAGTACTTC. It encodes CASTPRSGGNYEQYF.